This note documents a single T cell receptor (beta chain) sequence. This clonotype was counted between two and nine times. No cognate antigen has been identified for it. There are no base qualities to consult, and no much larger clone falls within one base. The study excluded patients with uncontrolled infections, other autoimmune diseases, pregnancy or lactation. Diagnoses were based on clinical symptoms, serum thyroxine and TRAb, thyroid ultrasound and orbital computed tomography. Total RNA was extracted using Trizol reagent, and RNA quality was assessed on an Agilent 2100 Bioanalyzer. This sample stems from a study of T cells in Graves' hyperthyroidism and ophthalmopathy (dated by TCRdb to between 2017 and 2020). Regarding the study in general: To identify distinguishing TCR V-J signatures, a discovery cohort of about 95 patients was used, comprising 43 with Graves' ophthalmopathy and approximately 57 with stable Graves' hyperthyroidism. The 100 discovery patients were randomly split 7:3 into training and test sets. Whether ophthalmopathy could be predicted prospectively was tested in an independent validation cohort made up of under 20 hyperthyroidism patients plus 17 patients who later progressed to ophthalmopathy. The paper reports TCR Vbeta CDR3 sequencing of 140 or so peripheral blood samples: around 41 ophthalmopathy, over 70 hyperthyroidism and approximately 17 progressor patients. After blood sampling, hyperthyroidism patients were treated with methimazole at a starting dose of 30 mg daily, and ophthalmopathy patients were treated with high-dose intravenous methylprednisolone. The study also compared thyroid tissue and blood T-cell repertoires from roughly six Graves' hyperthyroidism patients.

Study-wide conclusions, independent of this receptor: Sample size was not statistically predetermined, and investigators were not blinded to group allocation. A 13 V-J signature model separated ophthalmopathy from stable hyperthyroidism, with just over 85% sensitivity and roughly 81% specificity in cross-validation and 80%/75% in testing. During validation, the model predicted progression to ophthalmopathy a median of approximately 6 months ahead of onset, with almost 71% sensitivity and roughly 75% specificity. Most expanded thyroid clonotypes (frequency above 0.001) were also detected in blood, suggesting blood repertoires may reflect thyroid immune responses.

The TCR beta CDR3 regions were amplified from the RNA transcripts. The TCR CDR3 was subjected to a first round of RT-PCR using the HTBI primer set and the Qiagen OneStep RT-PCR kit. The libraries were constructed in a second round of multiplex PCR and then size-selected and purified. Libraries were sequenced paired-end with 100 bp reads on an Illumina HiSeq2000. The original methods were these. SOAPnuke was used to process the raw data, removing reads that contained adapters or uncalled bases, had a mean Phred below 15, or lacked an exact match to the constant primer or identifier. High-quality paired reads were merged using COPE v1.2.5, and each unique nucleotide sequence was defined as a clonotype. Clonotypes were aligned to IMGT TRBV, TRBD and TRBJ reference segments using MiTCR v1.1. Analysis was restricted to V-J combinations with a frequency above 0.0001, which covered roughly 99% of repertoires. The TCS score was defined as F50 (clonal expansion) divided by E x V (chaos), with BLOSUM62-based TCRdist calculated between CDR3 peptides within each V-J. Welch's t-statistics and random forest reduced 500 to 550 V-J features to 10 to 15, which were used in a naive Bayes classifier (R e1071). Thyroid-blood repertoire similarity was quantified with the Morisita-Horn index. TCRdb passed the public sequencing reads through fastp at Q25 and MiXCR, retaining productive beta sequences. Every entry covers one CDR3 protein and lists the most common genes and DNA from its rows. The V and J calls and clone size come from TCRdb's table, not from the authors' own analysis. This sample comprises 540,000 or so distinct CDR3 sequences, around 46% of them detected only once. Clones ranked in the top ten supply 15% to 20% of the sample.

This clonotype was sampled from an adult woman with Graves' disease, either hyperthyroidism or ophthalmopathy (not recorded which). The sample taken for sequencing was peripheral blood or thyroid tissue (not recorded which).

The CDR3 protein: CASSPRQPNGYTF. Read as DNA, the sequence is TGTGCCAGCAGTCCCCGACAGCCCAATGGCTACACCTTC. The chain uses TRBV7-8 and TRBJ1-2; possibly the D gene is TRBD1, per 5 matching bases. From a lookup of the germline V gene, CDR1 and CDR2 are SGHVS and FQNEAQ. Relative to germline, V is 6 bases shorter and J is 6 bases shorter, with 14 bases between their ends. From the cysteine up to the phenylalanine, the CDR3 has a length of 13 residues. Kept here is only the CDR3 DNA, which spans 39 bases and is read in frame from base 1.